These 9 T cell receptor beta chains were all obtained from the same sample, sequenced in a study of CD8 T cells in ankylosing spondylitis. Each CDR3 protein gets one entry after TCRdb re-called the 5' RACE reads with MiXCR. The sample includes hundreds of thousands of distinct CDR3 sequences, about 20% of them seen just once. The sequenced sample was blood, either unsorted or a sorted T cell fraction (not recorded which). The receptors derive from a male donor with ankylosing spondylitis or in good health (not recorded which).

This clonotype was recorded a few times. J is TRBJ2-7 and V is TRBV12-3 or TRBV12-4, with 8 bases fitting TRBD1. J gave up 6 bases and V 6 bases, and 10 bases lay outside the gene matches. The CDR3 is 14 residues long. CDR3 nucleotides: TGTGCCAGCAGCCTGGACAGGGCGCCCAGCGAGCAGTACTTC. Encoded protein: CASSLDRAPSEQYF.

This sequence joins TRBV12-3 or TRBV12-4 and TRBJ2-5; D possibly corresponds to TRBD2 (5 bases). This CDR3 contains 13 residues. V was trimmed by 7 bases and J by 2 bases, leaving 11 bases between them. DNA of the CDR3: TGTGCCAGCACCGAGGACTTTCAAGAGACCCAGTACTTC. Its protein product is CASTEDFQETQYF.

This clonotype was picked up many times. The chain employs TRBV6-1 and TRBJ2-1, with 11 bases fitting TRBD2. The V and J ends lost 7 bases and 4 bases, in that order; junction bases with no gene match: 6. The CDR3 is 15 amino acids. Germline V lookup: CDR1 MNHNS, CDR2 SASEGT. CDR3 nucleotide sequence: TGTGCCAGCATTGCACTAGCGGGAGAATACAATGAGCAGTTCTTC. The encoded protein is CASIALAGEYNEQFF.

The chain joins TRBV11-2 to TRBJ2-5; 11 nucleotides align to TRBD2. V gave up 5 bases and J gave up 4 bases; unmatched junction bases: 6. The V gene's germline CDR1 is SGHAT and CDR2 FQNNGV. CDR3 size: 15 residues. The CDR3 DNA sequence: TGTGCCAGCAGCCTCGTACTAGCGGGGGCAGAGACCCAGTACTTC. It translates to CASSLVLAGAETQYF.

This clonotype was recorded a few times. The V call is TRBV27, the J call TRBJ2-7; 7 positions match TRBD1. The trim removed 6 bases at V and 2 bases at J, leaving 10 bases unmatched. CDR1 MNHEY and CDR2 SMNVEV come from the germline V gene (reference sequence). The CDR3 spans 15 residues. This CDR3 is CASSPSEQGAYEQYF. The CDR3 region has the DNA TGTGCCAGCAGCCCTTCGGAGCAGGGGGCCTACGAGCAGTACTTC.

A few counts support this clonotype. The chain couples TRBV11-2 to TRBJ2-4; 8 bases are a match to TRBD2. The germline V gene has CDR1 SGHAT and CDR2 FQNNGV. The V gene end was trimmed by 5 bases and the J gene end by 8 bases; junction bases not matched to a gene: 11. The CDR3 runs 15 residues. The CDR3 region has the DNA TGTGCCAGCAGCCCCCCGGGAGGGTGGGAACACATTCAGTACTTC. Amino acid sequence: CASSPPGGWEHIQYF. The variable domain in full, with the rest retrieved from reference TRBV11-2 and TRBJ2-4, is EAGVAQSPRYKIIEKRQSVAFWCNPISGHATLYWYQQILGQGPKLLIQFQNNGVVDDSQLPKDRFSAERLKGVDSTLKIQPAKLEDSAVYLCASSPPGGWEHIQYFGAGTRLSVL.

A few counts support this clonotype. This rearrangement joins TRBV15 to TRBJ2-2; no definite D call. CDR3 size: 13 residues. The germline V gene has CDR1 LNHNV and CDR2 YYDKDF (reference sequence). Trimming removed 0 bases from V and 7 bases from J, with 6 bases in between. As DNA, the CDR3 is TGTGCCACCAGCAGAGATCGTGGCGGGGAGCTGTTTTTT. This gives the protein CATSRDRGGELFF.

This clonotype appeared a few times. This chain connects TRBV6-6 to TRBJ2-3, with D possibly matching TRBD2 (6 bases). Germline loops: CDR1 MNHNY, CDR2 SVGAGI (reference sequence). Trimming shortened V by 8 bases and J by 0 bases, and 9 bases separated the two germline ends. The CDR3 is made up of 13 amino acids. CDR3 region: CASLGGSTDTQYF. DNA of the CDR3: TGTGCCAGCCTCGGGGGAAGCACAGATACGCAGTATTTT.

The chain is built from TRBV12-3 or TRBV12-4 and TRBJ1-1, with unresolved D. This CDR3 region has 15 residues. V dropped 1 base and J dropped 1 base, with 10 bases sitting between them. DNA for the CDR3: TGTGCCAGCAGTTTAGGGAAGGCAGCGAACACTGAAGCTTTCTTT. Residues: CASSLGKAANTEAFF.